A single T cell receptor beta chain is shown here with its context. Its specificity is unknown. The data originate from a study of T cell responses to AZD1222 COVID-19 vaccine. Study-wide findings and caveats: Donors skewed white British and female; clonal diversity was possibly underestimated. Vaccine-associated CD4 TCRs ranged over spike, dominating at 160-218 and 743-854. The study identified only a handful of AZD1222 recipients as seropositive at baseline.

The repertoire was sequenced with immunoSEQ multiplex PCR; TCRdb's copy has only in-frame clones and lacks some. There are 120,000 to 150,000 clones in the sample; roughly 90% occur only once, and approximately 1.6% lies in the top ten. Trimming took 4 bases from V and 0 from J, leaving 6 bases between them. CDR1 MNHEY and CDR2 SVGAGI come from the germline V gene. The CDR3 extends over 13 amino acids. The sequence derives from an adult who received the AZD1222 COVID-19 vaccine. The chain couples TRBV6-5 to TRBJ1-2, with no clear D. The sample here was peripheral blood, taken 28 days after the second AZD1222 dose. The CDR3 region has the DNA TGTGCCAGCAGTTCCGGGCCTAACTATGGCTACACCTTC. Translating gives CASSSGPNYGYTF.